The 9 T cell receptor beta chains below were found in one sample sequenced in a study of Graves' ophthalmopathy and Graves' hyperthyroidism. RNA transcripts served as template for amplifying TCR beta CDR3 sequences. HTBI primers primed a first-round RT-PCR, and a second-round multiplex PCR followed. MiXCR, applied by TCRdb to the multiplex PCR reads, yields one record per CDR3 protein. The repertoire consists of more than 300,000 distinct CDR3 sequences, with 15% to 20% occurring once and the leading ten covering approximately 2.4%. Source material: peripheral blood. These receptors originate from an adult woman with stable Graves' hyperthyroidism.

This clonotype came up many times. The rearrangement links TRBV9 to TRBJ1-1; D may be TRBD1 (5 bases). There are 15 residues in the CDR3. CDR1 and CDR2 from the germline V gene are SGDLS and YYNGEE. V was cut by 0 bases and J by 2 bases, with 11 bases left in between. This CDR3 is CASSVAGTANTEAFF. The DNA of the CDR3 is TGTGCCAGCAGCGTAGCTGGGACGGCTAACACTGAAGCTTTCTTT.

In its sample, this clonotype was seen many times. The junction does not match germline at one end; this may be a read error. In nucleotides, the CDR3 is TGTGCCTGGAGTGCGACCTCTGGACAGGGCTTC. Protein sequence: CAWSATSGQGF. The chain joins TRBV30 to TRBJ2-7; 8 bases line up with TRBD1. CDR3 length: 11 amino acids. The germline V gene encodes CDR1 GTSNPN and CDR2 SVGIG (reference sequence).

This clonotype was picked up many times. The chain is built from TRBV7-3 and TRBJ1-6; D call uncertain. This CDR3 comprises 13 residues. Deletions cut 5 bases from V and 6 bases from J, with 8 bases between. Germline V lookup: CDR1 SGHTA, CDR2 FQGTGA. The CDR3 DNA sequence: TGTGCCAGCAGCGAAGGGCGTAATTCACCCCTCCACTTT. Amino acid sequence: CASSEGRNSPLHF.

This clonotype was counted at least ten times. The chain links TRBV7-8 to TRBJ1-1; 7 bases line up with TRBD1. The V gene's germline CDR1 is SGHVS and CDR2 FQNEAQ. The junction had 6 bases not matched to a gene; V was cut back by 5 bases and J by 3 bases. CDR3 length equals 14 residues. The CDR3 is CASSITTGDTEAFF. The DNA of the CDR3 is TGTGCCAGCAGCATCACTACAGGGGACACTGAAGCTTTCTTT. Based on the CDR3 plus reference TRBV7-8 and TRBJ1-1, the full variable domain is GAGVSQSPRYKVAKRGQDVALRCDPISGHVSLFWYQQALGQGPEFLTYFQNEAQLDKSGLPSDRFFAERPEGSVSTLKIQRTQQEDSAVYLCASSITTGDTEAFFGQGTRLTVV.

This clonotype was detected a few times. The J gene is TRBJ2-7, the V gene TRBV5-1; D not resolved. The CDR3 extends over 14 amino acids. From germline, CDR1 is SGHRS and CDR2 YFSETQ. The V and J ends lost 4 bases and 7 bases respectively, with 18 bases between them. The CDR3 DNA reads TGCGCCAGCAGCCGGTCGCCGCCCTCCTGGGAGCAGTACTTC. Protein sequence: CASSRSPPSWEQYF.

This clonotype was counted ten times or more. This chain uses TRBV7-9 with TRBJ2-5, with TRBD2 matching over 12 bases. V was clipped by 6 bases and J by 5 bases; unmatched bases: 7. CDR1 is SEHNR, CDR2 FQNEAQ, per germline (reference sequence). This CDR3 contains 15 residues. The CDR3 spells CASSPGTSGFETQYF. CDR3 DNA sequence: TGTGCCAGCAGTCCCGGGACTAGCGGGTTTGAGACCCAGTACTTC.

At least ten counts were recorded for this clonotype. CDR3 protein: CASSLGRPPYEQYF. The CDR3 nucleotides read TGTGCCAGCAGTTTAGGTCGGCCGCCCTACGAGCAGTACTTC. This chain joins TRBV28 and TRBJ2-7, with D unclear. V lost 2 bases, J lost 2 bases, and 10 bases lay in between. The V gene's germline CDR1 is MDHEN and CDR2 SYDVKM. CDR3 length: 14 residues.

This clonotype was seen many times. This chain joins TRBV29-1 and TRBJ1-1, with D unclear. The CDR3 consists of 12 residues. The germline V gene encodes CDR1 SQVTM and CDR2 ANQGSEA. V lost 3 bases, J lost 1 base, and 6 bases lay in between. The CDR3 here is CSVDKGNTEAFF. The DNA of the CDR3 is TGCAGCGTTGATAAGGGGAACACTGAAGCTTTCTTT.

This clonotype was observed a handful of times. This chain links TRBV4-1 with TRBJ2-7; D might be TRBD2 (6 bases). Trimming cost V 1 base and J 5 bases, with 24 bases left between them. Germline assignment: CDR1 MGHRA and CDR2 YSYEKL. This CDR3 has 18 residues. The CDR3 reads CASSQGTFGRRDGDEQYF. CDR3 bases: TGCGCCAGCAGCCAAGGAACGTTCGGACGGCGGGATGGGGACGAGCAGTACTTC.